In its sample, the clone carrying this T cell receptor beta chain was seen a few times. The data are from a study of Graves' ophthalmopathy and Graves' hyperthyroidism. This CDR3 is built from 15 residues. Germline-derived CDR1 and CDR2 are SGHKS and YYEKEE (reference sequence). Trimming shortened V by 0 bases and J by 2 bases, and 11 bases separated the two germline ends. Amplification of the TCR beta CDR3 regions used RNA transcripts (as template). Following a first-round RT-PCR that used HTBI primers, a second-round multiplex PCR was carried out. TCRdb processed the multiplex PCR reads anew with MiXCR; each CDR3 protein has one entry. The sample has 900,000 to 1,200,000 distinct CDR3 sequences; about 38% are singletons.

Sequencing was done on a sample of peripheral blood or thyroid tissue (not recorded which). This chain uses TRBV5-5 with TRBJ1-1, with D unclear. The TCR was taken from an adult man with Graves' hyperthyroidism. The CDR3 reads CASSLGSWANTEAFF. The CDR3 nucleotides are TGTGCCAGCAGCTTGGGTAGCTGGGCAAACACTGAAGCTTTCTTT.